This T cell receptor beta chain was documented in a study of blood T cells in healthy people across ages. PCR was performed a second time for about 7 to 11 cycles using a sample-barcoded 5' primer and a J-beta primer mix. One entry per CDR3 protein results from TCRdb running MiXCR on the 5' RACE reads. The sample lists 750,000 to 1,000,000 distinct CDR3 sequences, about 29% occurring once. This clonotype has a handful of counts. V lost 3 bases to trimming and J lost 2 bases, with 11 bases between them. Germline CDR1 reads SGHDT; CDR2 reads YYEEEE. The CDR3 spans 15 residues. These data also featured in a second study, about T cells of mothers and their children.

The sequenced material came from blood. The chain joins TRBV5-6 to TRBJ2-2; weak D call: TRBD2 (5 bases). The clonotype comes from a middle-aged woman in good health. This CDR3 is CASSSGPGNTGELFF. The CDR3 nucleotides are TGTGCCAGCAGCTCCGGCCCGGGAAACACCGGGGAGCTGTTTTTT.